This T cell receptor (beta chain) originates from a study of cytomegalovirus exposure and HLA in healthy donors. Study in general: Around 86 million unique TCRs, all from HLA-typed donors, were included in an early release of the data.

Points on this clone: Antigen specificity is unknown.

It was with 60 Vbeta and 13 Jbeta primers that the PCR ran. In the authors' workflow: Tens of millions of unique TCR beta chains, some 9.9 million of them shared, were counted by a later analysis. Only in-frame clones appear in the TCRdb table, and some are missing; sequencing was by immunoSEQ multiplex PCR. Clonal size and the V and J genes are those of that table, whereas D and trimming came from the DNA. There are about 110,000 clones in the sample; 82% occur only once, and 2% to 3% lies in the top ten. Points from the study as a whole: A later analysis reportedly identified an Asian-associated ancestry cluster as carrying fewer N-insertions than the roughly 700-donor mean. Follow-up analysis later connected one missense variant in DCLRE1C with trimming of TCR beta V- and J-genes.

Germline loops: CDR1 SNHLY, CDR2 FYNNEI. The CDR3 spans 16 residues. The ends lost 3 bases at V and 4 bases at J; junction bases unmatched: 9. The sample was PBMCs. This clonotype originated in a man aged 30 to 45 in good health and CMV-seropositive. This chain connects TRBV2 to TRBJ1-3, with TRBD1 matching 7 bases. DNA of the CDR3: TGTGCCAGCAGTGAGGACAGGCCCATTTTGGGAAACACCATATATTTT. Amino acid sequence: CASSEDRPILGNTIYF.